The clone carrying this T cell receptor (beta chain) was seen repeatedly, ten times or more. Its antigen is currently unknown. Time point in this sample: newly diagnosed GD, antithyroid drugs for less than 3 months. Making the TCR library involved RNA that had been extracted from PBMCs. Germline V gene lookup returns CDR1 SGHRS and CDR2 YFSETQ. The CDR3 has 16 residues. Trimming took 1 base from V and 1 from J, leaving 13 bases between them. This entry comes from a study of regulatory T cells in long-lasting Graves disease. Overall study findings and caveats: Whereas more than 950 public clonotypes were shared by new patients, persistent patients shared more, at roughly 2,500.

Building the TCR beta libraries relied on iRepertoire HTBI primers, and CDR3 regions underwent Arm-PCR. One entry per CDR3 protein results from TCRdb running MiXCR on the multiplex PCR reads. The repertoire holds about 350,000 distinct CDR3 sequences, with 16% as singletons. The same data also went into a second study, on T cells in Graves' hyperthyroidism and ophthalmopathy. That work states: Uncontrolled infection, other autoimmune disease, pregnancy or lactation disqualified patients from enrolment. Within blood appeared most thyroid clonotypes that had expanded above 0.001.

This sequence was found in a man aged 40-49 years with Graves disease. The sample here was peripheral blood mononuclear cells (PBMCs), taken at new diagnosis, from a patient treated with antithyroid drugs. The chain is built from TRBV5-1 and TRBJ2-3, with D unclear. The CDR3, as DNA: TGCGCCAGCAGCTTGATTGGCGGTCGGGGCACAGATACGCAGTATTTT. Protein sequence: CASSLIGGRGTDTQYF.